The 5 T cell receptor beta chains in this list originate from one sample, sequenced in a study of T cells in Graves' hyperthyroidism and ophthalmopathy (dated by TCRdb to the late 2010s). Libraries were built with multiplex PCR. Sequencing relied on an Illumina HiSeq 2000. Amplification of TCR beta CDR3 regions was carried out from RNA transcripts. A first-round RT-PCR of the TCR CDR3 used the HTBI primer set with the Qiagen OneStep RT-PCR kit. TCRdb reran the public reads through fastp at Q25 and MiXCR, keeping productive beta chains. When rows share a CDR3 protein, they turn into one entry using the most common DNA and genes. The sample has around 700,000 distinct CDR3 sequences on record, roughly a third of them singletons. In total, the top ten clones hold roughly 30% of the sample. Sequencing was done on a sample of blood. These receptors all stem from a woman aged 40-49 years with Graves' hyperthyroidism.

This clonotype turned up a few times. A much larger clone sits a single nucleotide away, making a read error possible. V gene TRBV2 combines with J gene TRBJ1-1, with D unresolved. This CDR3 is built from 12 residues. Germline loops: CDR1 SNHLY, CDR2 FYNNEI. CDR3 DNA: TGTGCCCGCCCTGGGAGGGCCACTGAAGCTTCCTTT. The encoded protein is CARPGRATEASF. The whole variable domain, filled in from reference TRBV2 and TRBJ1-1, reads EPEVTQTPSHQVTQMGQEVILRCVPISNHLYFYWYRQILGQKVEFLVSFYNNEISEKSEIFDDQFSVERPDGSNFTLKIRSTKLEDSAMYFCARPGRATEASFGQGTRLTVV.

This clonotype was seen ten or more times. The chain joins TRBV24-1 to TRBJ1-2, with D perhaps matching TRBD1 (5 bases). Trimming cost V 3 bases and J 2 bases, with 9 bases left between them. This CDR3 comprises 14 residues. Germline V CDR1 and CDR2: KGHDR, SFDVKD. The CDR3 protein is CATSDPDKNYGYTF. The CDR3 DNA reads as TGTGCCACCAGTGATCCGGACAAGAACTATGGCTACACCTTC.

In its sample, this clonotype was seen a few times. The rearrangement joins TRBV12-3 or TRBV12-4 to TRBJ1-5, with 8 bases lining up with TRBD1. This CDR3 region has 16 residues. V trimming: 6 bases; J trimming: 0 bases; junction bases outside the gene matches: 7. The CDR3 region is CASRAGQEYSNQPQHF. CDR3 bases: TGTGCCAGCAGGGCGGGACAGGAATATAGCAATCAGCCCCAGCATTTT.

This clonotype was seen more than once but under ten times. The chain uses TRBV6-2 or TRBV6-3 and TRBJ2-7, with TRBD1 matching over 7 bases. The germline gives CDR1 MNHEY, CDR2 SVGEGT. This CDR3 contains 11 residues. With V trimmed by 8 bases and J by 4 bases, 2 bases remained unmatched. The CDR3 nucleotides are TGTGCCAGCGGGACAGTGTACGAGCAGTACTTC. Residues: CASGTVYEQYF.

The chain combines TRBV6-5 with TRBJ2-7, with 11 bases fitting TRBD2. Germline CDR1 MNHEY, CDR2 SVGAGI. This CDR3 spans 15 amino acids. V was clipped by 6 bases and J by 0 bases; unmatched bases: 4. The CDR3, as DNA: TGTGCCAGCAGGGGGACTAGCGGCAACTCCTACGAGCAGTACTTC. It encodes CASRGTSGNSYEQYF.